Sequencing of this TCR beta chain was carried out in a study of T cell changes during pregnancy in multiple sclerosis. The method was immunoSEQ multiplex PCR; TCRdb's version includes in-frame clones alone and lacks a portion of them. The sample records tens of thousands of clones, around 97% being singletons. J lost 6 bases, V lost 6 bases, and 4 bases had no gene match. Germline CDR1 LNHDA, CDR2 SQIVND (reference sequence). This CDR3 has 12 residues. The chain combines TRBV19 with TRBJ1-2, with 7 bases that match TRBD1. The starting material was CD8+ T cells from peripheral blood mononuclear cells, obtained after pregnancy. This TCR came from a female donor with multiple sclerosis, enrolled in a pregnancy study. CDR3 region: CASRRGRDGYTF. The CDR3 coding sequence is TGTGCCAGTAGGAGGGGGCGGGATGGCTACACCTTC.